Each of the 20 T cell receptor beta chains below was sequenced from the same sample in a study of T cell responses to AZD1222 COVID-19 vaccine (dated by TCRdb to the early 2020s). Sample time point, as interpreted from the label and publication: baseline before first vaccination. Libraries were constructed by the immunoSEQ multiplex PCR assay. The immuneACCESS repertoire file appears here via TCRdb, limited to in-frame rearrangements. These files lack a portion of the clones; in checked studies, under half of the deficit traces to unresolved V genes, and the cause of the others is not known. In all, the sample holds 100,000 to 150,000 clones, and 86% of those were seen once. Of the sample, 20% to 25% is held by the ten largest clones. Sequences were derived from peripheral blood, sampled on day 0 of AZD1222 vaccination. The receptor set was obtained from an adult in good health.

The chain uses TRBV28 and TRBJ1-2; D ambiguous. Trimming pared 7 bases from V and 2 bases from J, leaving 17 bases between. The CDR3 is 15 amino acids. The germline CDR1 and CDR2 sequences are MDHEN and SYDVKM. The CDR3 reads CASIRYDKINYGYTF. In DNA form, the CDR3 reads TGTGCCAGCATAAGGTACGACAAGATCAACTATGGCTACACCTTC.

This sequence joins TRBV7-3 and TRBJ2-5; tentative D call: TRBD1 (5 bases). The CDR3 is 13 residues long. Looked up from germline, CDR1 is SGHTA and CDR2 is FQGTGA. Trimming pared 2 bases from V and 5 bases from J, leaving 9 bases between. The CDR3 DNA is TGTGCCAGCAGCTTACAGGGTTTGGAGACCCAGTACTTC. The encoded protein is CASSLQGLETQYF.

The rearrangement joins TRBV11-2 to TRBJ1-3; 7 bases align to TRBD1. The V gene end was trimmed by 4 bases and the J gene end by 2 bases; junction bases not matched to a gene: 8. The CDR3 has 16 amino acids. Looked up from germline, CDR1 is SGHAT and CDR2 is FQNNGV. CDR3 DNA: TGTGCCAGCAGCTCCTACAACAGGGGACCTGGAAACACCATATATTTT. Its protein is CASSSYNRGPGNTIYF.

The J gene is TRBJ2-7, the V gene TRBV25-1; the D is unclear. This CDR3 is 11 amino acids long. The germline V gene encodes CDR1 MGHDK and CDR2 SYGVNS. V shed 9 bases and J shed 4 bases, with 10 bases lying between them. CDR3 in DNA: TGTGCCAGGACGGACGGATACGAGCAGTACTTC. This translates into CARTDGYEQYF.

This rearrangement joins TRBV9 to TRBJ2-5, with 10 bases that match TRBD2. The CDR3 contains 15 residues. From germline, CDR1 is SGDLS and CDR2 YYNGEE. V gave up 3 bases and J gave up 2 bases; unmatched junction bases: 4. CDR3 residues: CASSAAAGGQETQYF. The CDR3 region has the DNA TGTGCCAGCAGCGCCGCAGCGGGGGGGCAAGAGACCCAGTACTTC.

The genes are TRBV21-1 and TRBJ2-1. TRBV21-1 is a listed pseudogene. The CDR3 consists of 15 residues. The CDR3 reads CASSPTRTSYNEQFF. The CDR3 region has the DNA TGTGCCAGCAGCCCGACAAGGACCTCCTACAATGAGCAGTTCTTC.

The rearrangement uses TRBV4-3 and TRBJ1-1; tentative D call: TRBD1 (6 bases). The V end was cut by 0 bases, the J end by 5 bases, with 13 bases between. This CDR3 has 15 amino acids. In germline, CDR1 is LGHNA, CDR2 YSLEER. Here the CDR3 reads CASSQDWGGWTEAFF. The CDR3 DNA reads as TGCGCCAGCAGCCAAGATTGGGGGGGCTGGACTGAAGCTTTCTTT.

The rearrangement uses TRBV3-1 (or the pseudogene TRBV3-2) and TRBJ2-7; a weak D match, TRBD1 (5 bases). The V end was cut by 2 bases, the J end by 11 bases, with 13 bases between. Germline assignment: CDR1 LGHDT and CDR2 YNNKEL (reference sequence). The CDR3 loop spans 12 amino acids. CDR3: CASSQLGAPKYF. The CDR3 DNA is TGTGCCAGCAGCCAACTTGGGGCCCCCAAGTACTTC.

The V and J genes are TRBV7-6 and TRBJ1-1; possible D gene TRBD1, 5 bases. Per germline, CDR1 SGHVS and CDR2 FNYEAQ. The V gene lost 4 bases and the J gene lost 1 base, with 13 bases spanning the gap. This CDR3 has 15 amino acids. CDR3 coding DNA: TGTGCCAGCAGCTCGGGACCGCGCCAGAACACTGAAGCTTTCTTT. Translation gives CASSSGPRQNTEAFF.

The chain employs TRBV3-1 (or the pseudogene TRBV3-2) and TRBJ1-3; 9 nucleotides match TRBD1. The germline CDR1 and CDR2 sequences are LGHDT and YNNKEL (reference sequence). With V trimmed by 2 bases and J by 3 bases, 5 bases remained unmatched. CDR3 length equals 16 residues. The CDR3 nucleotides are TGTGCCAGCAGCCAATATCGACAGGGGGGTGGAAACACCATATATTTT. Amino acid sequence: CASSQYRQGGGNTIYF.

V is TRBV10-2 and J is TRBJ1-2; D is ambiguous. This CDR3 comprises 14 residues. Trimming removed 2 bases from V and 4 bases from J, with 11 bases in between. The germline gives CDR1 WSHSY, CDR2 SAAADI. The CDR3 spells CASSEGEEGYGYTF. In nucleotides, the CDR3 is TGCGCCAGCAGTGAGGGGGAGGAAGGCTATGGCTACACCTTC.

The gene calls are TRBV7-2 and TRBJ2-3; D unresolved. Deletions cut 5 bases from V and 0 bases from J, with 6 bases between. This CDR3 contains 13 residues. The germline V gene encodes CDR1 SGHTA and CDR2 FQGNSA. This CDR3 reads CASSPPSTDTQYF. The CDR3, as DNA: TGTGCCAGCAGCCCCCCTAGCACAGATACGCAGTATTTT.

The chain has TRBV6-5 and TRBJ1-1, with 10 bases aligning to TRBD1. The germline V gene encodes CDR1 MNHEY and CDR2 SVGAGI. The V and J ends lost 5 bases and 1 base, in that order; junction bases with no gene match: 4. The CDR3 runs 15 residues. CDR3 sequence: CASSPGDRGNTEAFF. For the CDR3, the DNA is TGTGCCAGCAGTCCCGGGGACAGGGGGAACACTGAAGCTTTCTTT.

The rearrangement uses TRBV7-8 and TRBJ2-6; a weak D match, TRBD1 (6 bases). The germline gives CDR1 SGHVS, CDR2 FQNEAQ. This CDR3 is built from 17 residues. V lost 5 bases and J 0 bases, leaving 14 bases between the germline ends. This chain's CDR3 is CASSRRDINSGANVLTF. The CDR3 DNA sequence: TGTGCCAGCAGCAGACGGGACATAAACTCTGGGGCCAACGTCCTGACTTTC.

This chain uses TRBV7-6 with TRBJ2-7; tentatively, D is TRBD2 (6 bases). The length of the CDR3 is 17 residues. V was trimmed by 2 bases and J by 5 bases, leaving 22 bases between them. CDR1 SGHVS and CDR2 FNYEAQ come from the germline V gene. The DNA of the CDR3 is TGTGCCAGCAGCTTACGGTTTAGGGCAGACTGGGGGGACGAGCAGTACTTC. Its protein product is CASSLRFRADWGDEQYF.

V usage is TRBV11-2 and J usage is TRBJ2-1, with 13 bases identical to TRBD2. The ends lost 3 bases at V and 7 bases at J; junction bases unmatched: 6. The CDR3 consists of 16 residues. From germline, CDR1 is SGHAT and CDR2 FQNNGV. DNA of the CDR3: TGTGCCAGCAGCTTCCCAGGACTAGCGGGGGTTAATGAGCAGTTCTTC. Its translation: CASSFPGLAGVNEQFF.

V usage is TRBV6-2 or TRBV6-3 and J usage is TRBJ2-5; D is uncertain. V was cut by 4 bases and J by 4 bases, with 4 bases left in between. This CDR3 is 11 amino acids long. Germline V lookup: CDR1 MNHEY, CDR2 SVGEGT. The CDR3 DNA reads as TGTGCCAGCAGTTTAACAGAGACCCAGTACTTC. Residues: CASSLTETQYF.

The chain couples TRBV6-5 to TRBJ1-1, with D perhaps matching TRBD1 (6 bases). The germline CDR1 and CDR2 sequences are MNHEY and SVGAGI. The V end lost 7 bases, the J end lost 6 bases, and 21 bases lay between the germline ends. The CDR3 has 15 residues. The CDR3 DNA sequence: TGTGCCAGCACCTCAGAGTACAGGGCCGCGGCTGAAGCTTTCTTT. Translated, it gives CASTSEYRAAAEAFF.

The chain employs TRBV15 and TRBJ1-3; D is possibly TRBD1 (5 bases). The CDR3 has 15 residues. V was clipped by 5 bases and J by 2 bases, with 13 bases between them. Germline loops: CDR1 LNHNV, CDR2 YYDKDF (reference sequence). CDR3 sequence (DNA): TGTGCCACCAGCGGGCAGCGGGGGACTGGAAACACCATATATTTT. Translation: CATSGQRGTGNTIYF.

V usage is TRBV27 and J usage is TRBJ2-7; 8 bases are shared with TRBD1. Germline loops: CDR1 MNHEY, CDR2 SMNVEV (reference sequence). The CDR3 sequence is 15 residues long. The V gene end was trimmed by 0 bases and the J gene end by 5 bases; junction bases not matched to a gene: 6. This chain's CDR3 is CASSLSRQGSHEQYF. The CDR3 coding sequence is TGTGCCAGCAGTTTATCGAGACAGGGGAGCCACGAGCAGTACTTC.